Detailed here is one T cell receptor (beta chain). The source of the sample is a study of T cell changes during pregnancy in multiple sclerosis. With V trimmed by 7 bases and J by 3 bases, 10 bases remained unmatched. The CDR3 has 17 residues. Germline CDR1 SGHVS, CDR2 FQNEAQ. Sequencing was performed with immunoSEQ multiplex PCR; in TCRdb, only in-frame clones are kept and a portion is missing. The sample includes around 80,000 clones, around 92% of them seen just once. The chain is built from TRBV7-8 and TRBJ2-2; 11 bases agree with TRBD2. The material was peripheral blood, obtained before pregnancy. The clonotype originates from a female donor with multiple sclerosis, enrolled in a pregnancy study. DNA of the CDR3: TGTGCCAGCAACCTTATGGGGACTAGCGGTTACACCGGGGAGCTGTTTTTT. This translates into CASNLMGTSGYTGELFF. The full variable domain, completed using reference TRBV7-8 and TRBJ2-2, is GAGVSQSPRYKVAKRGQDVALRCDPISGHVSLFWYQQALGQGPEFLTYFQNEAQLDKSGLPSDRFFAERPEGSVSTLKIQRTQQEDSAVYLCASNLMGTSGYTGELFFGEGSRLTVL.